Given below is one T cell receptor (beta chain) in context. Antigen: not known. Each PCR replicate from the sorted subsets contained approximately 0.2 ug DNA, which is about 31,000 T cell genomes. The protocol was immunoSEQ multiplex PCR, while the TCRdb copy is restricted to in-frame clones and leaves out a portion. The table records about 2.1 million clones, about 93% of them present only once. This sample was taken from a study of shared clonotypes between healthy human individuals. Selected positively for CCR7 and CD45RO-negative, naive CD8 cells excluded terminally differentiated effector memory CD45RA+ cells. Every donor was a Caucasian adult from Nashville, Tennessee. CDR1 is MNHEY and CDR2 is SVGAGI in the germline V gene. Between the trimmed V and J ends, which lost 0 bases and 3 bases, there was a span of 9 bases. CDR3 length equals 15 residues. Points from the study as a whole: Non-shared clonotypes had lower generation probabilities than clonotypes shared by all four sorted-subset donors. Inspection by rarefaction showed sorted-subset sequencing to be incomplete despite large depth.

The specimen was naive CD8+ T cells from PBMCs. The receptor's source is a man between 18 and 29 years old in good health. Some clones in this sample may be carry-over from other donors' samples. V and J are TRBV6-5 and TRBJ1-5; unclear D gene. The CDR3 nucleotides are TGTGCCAGCAGTTACTCCAAGGGATACAATCAGCCCCAGCATTTT. The encoded protein is CASSYSKGYNQPQHF.